This TCR beta chain comes out of a study of early T cells in non-severe SARS-CoV-2 infection. Study as a whole: Sequenced material consisted of bulk RNA (from unsorted whole blood), and chains were unpaired.

V trimming: 4 bases; J trimming: 5 bases; junction bases outside the gene matches: 9. The CDR3 has 14 amino acids. CDR1 is SGHRS and CDR2 is YFSETQ in the germline V gene. Individual cDNA molecules received unique molecular identifiers. TCRdb analysed the 5' RACE reads with MiXCR anew, one entry per CDR3 protein. The data show more than 20,000 distinct CDR3 sequences, with roughly 4% seen just once and around 20% held by the top ten. The rearrangement uses TRBV5-1 and TRBJ2-7, with 7 bases that match TRBD2. Sequencing was done on a sample of whole blood. The sequence was collected from an adult who was a healthcare worker with PCR-confirmed SARS-CoV-2 infection or an uninfected control (not recorded which). CDR3 sequence reads: CASSARPGGNEQYF. As DNA, the CDR3 is TGCGCCAGCAGCGCCCGGCCGGGAGGCAACGAGCAGTACTTC.